These 23 T cell receptor beta chains were sequenced from one sample in a study of shared clonotypes between healthy human individuals. Sequencing used immunoSEQ multiplex PCR; TCRdb keeps in-frame clones, though not all of them. The data show 2.5 million or so clones, more than 80% seen once. What was sequenced was naive CD4+ T cells sorted from blood. Sample subset: CD45RA+ positively selected. These receptors came from a man aged 18 to 29 in good health.

The J gene is TRBJ2-2, the V gene TRBV9; 11 bases line up with TRBD2. V gave up 3 bases and J gave up 2 bases; unmatched junction bases: 9. The CDR3 spans 18 residues. CDR1 is SGDLS, CDR2 YYNGEE, per germline. The CDR3 DNA follows: TGTGCCAGCAGCGCCCTCGGGCTAGCGGGAGGTAACACCGGGGAGCTGTTTTTT. It is translated as CASSALGLAGGNTGELFF.

This chain connects TRBV5-4 to TRBJ2-7, with 13 bases identical to TRBD2. This CDR3 contains 15 residues. Germline V lookup: CDR1 SGHNT, CDR2 YYREEE (reference sequence). V was pared by 2 bases and J by 4 bases, with 3 bases of the junction left unmatched. CDR3 sequence (DNA): TGTGCCAGCAGCTTACTAGCGGGGGGGCAGTACGAGCAGTACTTC. Amino acid sequence: CASSLLAGGQYEQYF. Drawing the rest from reference TRBV5-4 and TRBJ2-7, the complete variable domain is ETGVTQSPTHLIKTRGQQVTLRCSSQSGHNTVSWYQQALGQGPQFIFQYYREEENGRGNFPPRFSGLQFPNYSSELNVNALELDDSALYLCASSLLAGGQYEQYFGPGTRLTVT.

The chain employs TRBV11-2 and TRBJ2-2, with 7 bases matching TRBD1. CDR3 size: 16 residues. Trimming at V came to 0 bases and at J to 5 bases, leaving 6 bases not matched to a gene. Germline V gives CDR1 SGHAT, CDR2 FQNNGV. The CDR3 protein is CASSLDRQGRTGELFF. Written as DNA, the CDR3 is TGTGCCAGCAGCTTAGATAGACAGGGACGAACCGGGGAGCTGTTTTTT.

The chain recombines TRBV5-1 with TRBJ2-7; D gene uncertain. The CDR3 totals 14 residues. V was pared by 6 bases and J by 3 bases, with 16 bases between. Germline-derived CDR1 and CDR2 are SGHRS and YFSETQ. The DNA for the CDR3 is TGCGCCAGCAACAACGGGTTCGCTGACTACGAGCAGTACTTC. Amino acids: CASNNGFADYEQYF.

This sequence joins TRBV7-9 and TRBJ2-3; no clear D. Trimming removed 4 bases from V and 0 bases from J, with 17 bases in between. This CDR3 is 17 amino acids long. CDR1 is SEHNR, CDR2 FQNEAQ, per germline (reference sequence). For the CDR3, the DNA is TGTGCCAGCAGCTCCTATGGGCGGCCGCCTAGCACAGATACGCAGTATTTT. It translates to CASSSYGRPPSTDTQYF.

This rearrangement joins TRBV5-4 to TRBJ2-1; TRBD1 matches at 7 bases. V lost 0 bases and J lost 3; bases outside the gene matches: 3. The CDR3 has 15 amino acids. Germline V gene sequence: CDR1 SGHNT, CDR2 YYREEE (reference sequence). The CDR3 nucleotides are TGTGCCAGCAGCTTGGAGGGGGCTATCTACAATGAGCAGTTCTTC. Its protein is CASSLEGAIYNEQFF.

The J gene is TRBJ2-5, the V gene TRBV30, with D maybe TRBD2 (6 bases). This CDR3 is built from 10 residues. Germline V gives CDR1 GTSNPN, CDR2 SVGIG (reference sequence). The V gene lost 6 bases and the J gene lost 11 bases, with 13 bases spanning the gap. The CDR3 DNA reads as TGTGCCTGTTCGGACCGGGAGCAGTACTTC. As protein: CACSDREQYF.

This clone has only one observation. The chain uses TRBV27 and TRBJ1-6; no definite D call. Germline V lookup: CDR1 MNHEY, CDR2 SMNVEV (reference sequence). CDR3 length: 16 amino acids. Trimming left V 3 bases short and J 5 bases short, with 14 bases between. The CDR3 nucleotides read TGTGCCAGCAGTTTTCAAGCAGATATCCATAATTCACCCCTCCACTTT. Amino acid sequence: CASSFQADIHNSPLHF.

The chain is built from TRBV4-1 and TRBJ1-2; 9 bases are a match to TRBD1. CDR3 length: 16 residues. Trimming cost V 6 bases and J 2 bases; bases outside gene matches: 10. Germline values: CDR1 MGHRA, CDR2 YSYEKL. CDR3 residues: CASSPGAGTGNYGYTF. In DNA, the CDR3 is TGCGCCAGCAGTCCTGGCGCCGGGACAGGGAACTATGGCTACACCTTC.

This chain uses TRBV5-8 with TRBJ1-6; tentative D call: TRBD1 (5 bases). The CDR3 is made up of 16 amino acids. Trimming removed 1 base at V and 0 bases at J, with 8 bases between. Germline V gene sequence: CDR1 SGHTS, CDR2 YDEGEE. The CDR3 protein is CASSLWGSSYNSPLHF. The DNA of the CDR3 is TGTGCCAGCAGCTTGTGGGGGAGCTCCTATAATTCACCCCTCCACTTT.

The chain employs TRBV7-2 and TRBJ1-2, with 7 positions matching TRBD1. CDR3 size: 15 residues. V was pared by 1 base and J by 1 base, with 3 bases of the junction left unmatched. Germline V gives CDR1 SGHTA, CDR2 FQGNSA. The DNA for the CDR3 is TGTGCCAGCAGCTTAGTAGGGACAGATAACTATGGCTACACCTTC. This translates into CASSLVGTDNYGYTF.

The chain recombines TRBV9 with TRBJ1-2, with 8 nucleotides matching TRBD1. The CDR3 totals 16 residues. In germline, CDR1 is SGDLS, CDR2 YYNGEE. Trimming removed 3 bases from V and 3 bases from J; junction bases left unmatched: 10. The chain's CDR3 is CASSAPGGKGDYGYTF. The CDR3 nucleotides are TGTGCCAGCAGCGCCCCAGGGGGCAAGGGGGACTATGGCTACACCTTC.

The V and J genes are TRBV5-1 and TRBJ1-2; D is perhaps TRBD1 (5 bases). Trimming took off 0 bases at V and 1 base at J, with 10 bases between the two ends. This CDR3 contains 15 residues. CDR1 is SGHRS and CDR2 is YFSETQ in the germline V gene. CDR3 nucleotide sequence: TGCGCCAGCAGCTTGGATGGGGGGTTTAACTATGGCTACACCTTC. Translating it yields CASSLDGGFNYGYTF.

The gene calls are TRBV7-9 and TRBJ1-1, with TRBD1 as a possible D gene (6 bases). V was cut by 5 bases and J by 1 base, with 11 bases left in between. The CDR3 runs to 14 residues. CDR1 is SEHNR, CDR2 FQNEAQ, per germline (reference sequence). As DNA, the CDR3 is TGTGCCAGCAGCGTAGGGGGGGAGAACACTGAAGCTTTCTTT. This encodes CASSVGGENTEAFF.

This chain links TRBV5-1 with TRBJ2-5; 11 nucleotides line up with TRBD2. The V segment lost 4 bases and the J segment 4 bases; nucleotides outside the gene matches: 6. Germline V gives CDR1 SGHRS, CDR2 YFSETQ. This CDR3 region has 15 residues. The CDR3 region has the DNA TGCGCCAGCAGCCTTAGCGGGAGGGTGGGAGAGACCCAGTACTTC. This encodes CASSLSGRVGETQYF.

The chain recombines TRBV7-2 with TRBJ2-7; D gene uncertain. Germline CDR1 is SGHTA and CDR2 is FQGNSA. The V end lost 5 bases, the J end lost 4 bases, and 12 bases lay between the germline ends. The CDR3 has 13 amino acids. The CDR3 protein is CASSPPFGYEQYF. CDR3 DNA: TGTGCCAGCAGCCCCCCCTTCGGTTACGAGCAGTACTTC.

V is TRBV4-1 and J is TRBJ2-7; 9 nucleotides agree with TRBD2. The junction had 11 bases not matched to a gene; V was cut back by 2 bases and J by 6 bases. CDR1 is MGHRA and CDR2 is YSYEKL in the germline V gene. This CDR3 has 16 amino acids. This CDR3 reads CASSQPAGGHQSEQYF. The CDR3 DNA reads TGCGCCAGCAGCCAACCGGCGGGGGGGCATCAGAGCGAGCAGTACTTC.

The chain employs TRBV7-2 and TRBJ2-2, with D possibly being TRBD1 (6 bases). This CDR3 region has 15 residues. The V end lost 10 bases, the J end lost 5 bases, and 20 bases lay between the germline ends. Germline lookup yields CDR1 SGHTA and CDR2 FQGNSA. The CDR3 is CATSYGQTETGELFF. CDR3 nucleotides: TGTGCCACCTCCTATGGACAGACAGAAACCGGGGAGCTGTTTTTT.

This CDR3 reads CASSPDRVVGNTIYF. CDR3 in DNA: TGTGCCAGCTCACCAGACAGAGTTGTTGGAAACACCATATATTTT. The chain uses TRBV18 and TRBJ1-3, with D possibly TRBD1 on 5 matching bases. Trimming removed 2 bases at V and 3 bases at J, with 11 bases between. This CDR3 has 15 residues. In germline, CDR1 is KGHSH, CDR2 LQKENI.

V usage is TRBV5-6 and J usage is TRBJ1-2; 10 bases match TRBD1. The V gene end was trimmed by 0 bases and the J gene end by 1 base; junction bases not matched to a gene: 6. Germline CDR1 and CDR2: SGHDT and YYEEEE. The CDR3 is made up of 17 amino acids. As DNA, the CDR3 is TGTGCCAGCAGCTTGGTGCGACAGGGGGCCTTTAACTATGGCTACACCTTC. It encodes CASSLVRQGAFNYGYTF.

The rearrangement uses TRBV29-1 and TRBJ2-6; 9 bases map to TRBD1. The trim removed 4 bases at V and 3 bases at J, leaving 7 bases unmatched. The CDR3 covers 16 residues. The germline V gene has CDR1 SQVTM and CDR2 ANQGSEA. CDR3 DNA sequence: TGCAGCGTTGTCGGGACAGGGTCGGTTGGGGCCAACGTCCTGACTTTC. Amino acids: CSVVGTGSVGANVLTF.

The gene calls are TRBV5-6 and TRBJ2-2, with 12 nucleotides matching TRBD2. The length of the CDR3 is 16 residues. Unmatched junction bases numbered 4, after V lost 3 bases and J lost 4 bases. Germline-derived CDR1 and CDR2 are SGHDT and YYEEEE. The CDR3 DNA follows: TGTGCCAGCAGCTCACCGGGACTAGCGGGCACCGGGGAGCTGTTTTTT. It specifies CASSSPGLAGTGELFF.

The J gene is TRBJ2-1, the V gene TRBV6-5; D might be TRBD2 (6 bases). The CDR3 extends over 15 amino acids. Germline values: CDR1 MNHEY, CDR2 SVGAGI. The V end lost 7 bases, the J end lost 6 bases, and 19 bases lay between the germline ends. CDR3 sequence: CASTLRRLEANEQFF. CDR3 coding DNA: TGTGCCAGCACCCTAAGGAGACTAGAGGCCAATGAGCAGTTCTTC.